This note documents a single T cell receptor beta chain sequence. The antigen is undetermined. Germline CDR1 reads KGHSH; CDR2 reads LQKENI. V lost 5 bases and J lost 4, with 18 bases in between. CDR3 length: 15 residues. The data belong to a study of cytomegalovirus exposure and HLA in healthy donors. The wider study: In an early release, HLA-typed donors contributed some 88 million unique TCR sequences. Study conclusions and caveats: Earlier analysis found most TCR beta V segments productive about 90% or about 30% of the time.

60 Vbeta and 13 Jbeta primers were used in PCR. The repertoire was sequenced with immunoSEQ multiplex PCR; TCRdb's copy has only in-frame clones and lacks some. The sample lists around 130,000 clones, almost 85% seen once, with 1.4% to 1.5% in the top ten. The rearrangement links TRBV18 to TRBJ2-7; D is perhaps TRBD1 (5 bases). The sample taken for sequencing was PBMCs. This receptor was identified in a young woman in good health and CMV-seronegative. CDR3 sequence reads: CASSIPGISFYEQYF. CDR3 DNA sequence: TGTGCCAGCTCAATTCCAGGGATTTCATTTTACGAGCAGTACTTC.